This is a list of T cell receptor beta chains from one sample in a study of CD8 T cells in ankylosing spondylitis. TCRdb redid the calling of the 5' RACE reads with MiXCR, one entry per CDR3 protein. The sample includes about 540,000 distinct CDR3 sequences, 10% to 15% seen only once; the top ten take nearly 7%. The source material was blood, either unsorted or a sorted T cell fraction (not recorded which). These receptors all stem from a male donor with ankylosing spondylitis. Both conserved end residues are part of each CDR3. D genes are given only for firm matches. For some rows the clone size is stated as once, few or many, or as a class when expanded; others skip it.

V	size	D	J	CDR3	DNA
TRBV20-1	few	NA	TRBJ1-2	CSAKAFGGIYGYTF	TGCAGTGCCAAAGCCTTTGGGGGGATCTATGGCTACACCTTC
TRBV20-1	NA	NA	TRBJ2-1	CSATNGGRPYNEQFF	TGCAGTGCTACCAATGGGGGGAGGCCCTACAATGAGCAGTTCTTC
TRBV28	NA	TRBD1	TRBJ1-5	CASSPGTGQQPQHF	TGTGCCAGCAGTCCAGGGACAGGGCAACAGCCCCAGCATTTT
TRBV11-2	few	TRBD2	TRBJ2-3	CASSLEGGSGTDTQYF	TGTGCCAGCAGCTTAGAGGGCGGGAGTGGCACAGATACGCAGTATTTT
TRBV12-3/TRBV12-4	NA	TRBD1	TRBJ2-7	CASSSSGTVPYEQYF	TGTGCCAGCAGTTCCTCCGGGACAGTTCCCTACGAGCAGTACTTC
TRBV7-2	many	NA	TRBJ2-1	CASRFSGGSYNEQFF	TGTGCCAGCAGGTTTAGCGGAGGCTCCTACAATGAGCAGTTCTTC
TRBV7-2	NA	NA	TRBJ1-1	CASSPRQAYTEAFF	TGTGCCAGCAGCCCCCGACAGGCTTACACTGAAGCTTTCTTT
TRBV15	many	TRBD2	TRBJ2-2	CATSRGPGGTGELFF	TGTGCCACCAGCAGGGGTCCGGGAGGGACCGGGGAGCTGTTTTTT
TRBV5-1	few	TRBD1	TRBJ2-2	CASSFRFGQGNTGELFF	TGCGCCAGCAGCTTTCGGTTCGGACAGGGGAACACCGGGGAGCTGTTTTTT
TRBV7-2	NA	NA	TRBJ1-6	CASSLTTASSYNSPLHF	TGTGCCAGCAGCTTAACGACAGCTTCCTCCTATAATTCACCCCTCCACTTT
TRBV19	NA	NA	TRBJ1-1	CASSIRRALNTEAFF	TGTGCCAGTAGTATACGGCGCGCCCTGAACACTGAAGCTTTCTTT
TRBV4-2	NA	NA	TRBJ2-2	CASSQDWGAVGELFF	TGTGCCAGCAGCCAAGATTGGGGAGCGGTTGGGGAGCTGTTTTTT
TRBV7-8	few	NA	TRBJ2-7	CASSLGFIYEQYF	TGTGCCAGCAGCTTAGGGTTTATCTACGAGCAGTACTTC
TRBV24-1	few	TRBD2	TRBJ2-1	CATSDATSGTSGSDEQFF	TGTGCCACCAGTGATGCGACCTCCGGGACTAGCGGGAGCGATGAGCAGTTCTTC
TRBV2	NA	NA	TRBJ2-5	CASSGWEEETQYF	TGTGCCAGCAGTGGCTGGGAGGAAGAGACCCAGTACTTC
TRBV25-1	NA	TRBD2	TRBJ2-1	CASGGAGETNNEQFF	TGTGCCAGCGGGGGAGCGGGAGAGACGAACAATGAGCAGTTCTTC
TRBV9	few	TRBD1	TRBJ1-5	CASSADRASNQPQHF	TGTGCCAGCAGCGCTGACAGGGCGAGCAATCAGCCCCAGCATTTT
TRBV15	NA	NA	TRBJ2-1	CATSRDPAEATYNEQFF	TGTGCCACCAGCAGAGATCCAGCGGAGGCCACTTACAATGAGCAGTTCTTC
TRBV9	many	NA	TRBJ2-5	CASSVGRHETQYF	TGTGCCAGCAGCGTAGGACGGCACGAGACCCAGTACTTC
TRBV30	NA	NA	TRBJ1-5	CAWSVSLDSQTDQPQHF	TGTGCCTGGAGTGTATCCCTCGACAGCCAAACCGATCAGCCCCAGCATTTT
TRBV20-1	NA	NA	TRBJ2-1	CSAERRNEQFF	TGCAGTGCTGAAAGGAGGAATGAGCAGTTCTTC
TRBV7-8	few	TRBD1	TRBJ2-1	CASNLRDRAYNEQFF	TGTGCCAGCAACTTAAGGGACAGGGCATACAATGAGCAGTTCTTC
TRBV6-6	few	NA	TRBJ1-1	CASSQGGGEAFF	TGTGCCAGCAGTCAGGGCGGGGGAGAAGCTTTCTTT
TRBV5-6	many	NA	TRBJ2-5	CASSLGRGRGRETQYF	TGTGCCAGCAGCTTGGGAAGAGGGCGGGGTCGAGAGACCCAGTACTTC
TRBV2	NA	TRBD1	TRBJ2-1	CASRRQGTEQIF	TGTGCCAGCAGGAGACAGGGGACTGAGCAGATCTTC
TRBV9	few	TRBD1	TRBJ1-2	CASSVAGGGNGYTF	TGTGCCAGCAGCGTAGCAGGAGGGGGCAATGGCTACACCTTC
TRBV10-2	many	NA	TRBJ1-4	CASSEPGREKEKLFF	TGCGCCAGCAGTGAGCCAGGTCGGGAGAAGGAAAAACTGTTTTTT
TRBV27	many	NA	TRBJ2-5	CASSFGDGETQYF	TGTGCCAGCAGTTTTGGGGACGGAGAGACCCAGTACTTC
TRBV3-1	few	TRBD1	TRBJ1-6	CASRTGGGSLLHF	TGTGCCAGCAGGACAGGGGGCGGGTCACTCCTCCACTTT
TRBV7-6	many	NA	TRBJ2-2	CASSLFGGGELFF	TGTGCCAGCAGCTTATTCGGCGGGGGGGAGCTGTTTTTT
TRBV7-8	many	NA	TRBJ1-1	CASRNWGVENTEAFF	TGTGCCAGCAGGAACTGGGGTGTCGAGAACACTGAAGCTTTCTTT
TRBV18	NA	TRBD1	TRBJ1-6	CASSPYPMTGMVDSPLHF	TGTGCCAGCTCACCCTACCCGATGACAGGGATGGTGGATTCACCCCTCCACTTT
TRBV10-3	few	NA	TRBJ1-5	CAISPRLDQPQHF	TGTGCCATCAGCCCTAGACTAGATCAGCCCCAGCATTTT
TRBV14	NA	NA	TRBJ1-5	CASSQVGKPQHF	TGTGCCAGCAGCCAAGTTGGAAAGCCCCAGCATTTT
TRBV7-2	NA	NA	TRBJ1-6	CASSLEGLQNSPLHF	TGTGCCAGCAGCTTAGAGGGACTTCAAAATTCACCCCTCCACTTT
TRBV12-3/TRBV12-4	NA	NA	TRBJ1-1	CASNLVVNTEAFF	TGTGCCAGCAACCTAGTAGTGAACACTGAAGCTTTCTTT
TRBV5-1	many	NA	TRBJ2-1	CASSLGGTGYEQFF	TGCGCCAGCAGCTTGGGGGGAACAGGGTATGAGCAGTTCTTC
TRBV5-1	NA	NA	TRBJ2-5	CASTTIATRGETQYF	TGCGCCAGCACCACCATCGCCACTAGAGGGGAGACCCAGTACTTC
TRBV29-1	many	NA	TRBJ2-2	CAHPGPAAPGELFF	TGCGCGCACCCTGGGCCGGCCGCCCCCGGGGAGCTGTTTTTT